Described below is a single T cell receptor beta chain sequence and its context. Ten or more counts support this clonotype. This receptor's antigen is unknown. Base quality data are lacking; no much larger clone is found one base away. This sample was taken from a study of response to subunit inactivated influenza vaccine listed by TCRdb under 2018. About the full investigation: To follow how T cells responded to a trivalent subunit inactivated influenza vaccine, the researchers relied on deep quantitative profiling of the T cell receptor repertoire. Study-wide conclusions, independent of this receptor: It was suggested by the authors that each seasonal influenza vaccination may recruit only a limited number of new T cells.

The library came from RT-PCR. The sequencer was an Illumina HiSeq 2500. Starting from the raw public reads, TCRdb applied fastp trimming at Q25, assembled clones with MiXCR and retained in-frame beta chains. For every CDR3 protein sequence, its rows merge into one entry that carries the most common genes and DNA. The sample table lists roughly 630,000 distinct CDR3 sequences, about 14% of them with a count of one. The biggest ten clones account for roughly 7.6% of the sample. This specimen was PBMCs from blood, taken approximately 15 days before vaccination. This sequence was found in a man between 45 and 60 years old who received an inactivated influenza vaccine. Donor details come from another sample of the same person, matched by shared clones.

CDR3 loop: CASSKGLYEQYF. The sequence in DNA is TGTGCCAGCAGCAAAGGACTATACGAGCAGTACTTC. The rearrangement combines TRBV21-1 with TRBJ2-7; no check of the table's D call, TRBD2, against the DNA was made. TRBV21-1 is marked as a pseudogene. The CDR3 contains 12 residues, cysteine and phenylalanine counted. The sequence is cut down to CDR3 DNA, 36 bases in frame from base 1.